This T cell receptor (beta chain) was sequenced for a study of CD8 T cells in Susac syndrome. The CDR3 is made up of 15 amino acids. The ends were cut back, 0 bases at V and 2 bases at J, with 9 bases in the middle. Germline V gene sequence: CDR1 LGHNA, CDR2 YSLEER. An amount of RNA that ranged from roughly 0.5 to 1 ug was reverse transcribed with random hexamers. Each CDR3 protein is one row after TCRdb ran MiXCR on the immunoSEQ multiplex PCR reads. The sample carries roughly 200,000 distinct CDR3 sequences, 90% to 95% recorded once. The rearrangement joins TRBV4-3 to TRBJ2-3; D possibly uses TRBD1 or TRBD2 (6 bases each). The TCR sequence derives from a human donor with Susac syndrome. Sequencing input: CD4+ T cells from PBMCs. CDR3 sequence (DNA): TGCGCCAGCAGCCAAGAACGGGGGCTCACAGATACGCAGTATTTT. As protein: CASSQERGLTDTQYF.